The T cell receptor (beta chain) under discussion was sequenced for a study of T cells in localized non-small cell lung cancer. Libraries were prepared by immunoSEQ multiplex PCR; TCRdb keeps only in-frame clonotypes and omits some of them. The top ten hold around 16% of the sample, which has tens of thousands of clones, roughly 89% seen once. This CDR3 region has 17 residues. CDR1 is KGHSH, CDR2 LQKENI, per germline. V lost 1 base and J lost 4, with 14 bases in between. Source: peripheral blood, taken before any cancer treatment. The V call is TRBV18, the J call TRBJ1-6; a weak D match, TRBD1 (5 bases). This clonotype was sampled from a man aged 40 to 70 with stage I squamous cell lung carcinoma. The CDR3 loop is CASSPLRTGGYNSPLHF. The CDR3 nucleotides are TGTGCCAGCTCACCACTTCGAACAGGCGGTTATAATTCACCCCTCCACTTT.